Following are 13 T cell receptor beta chains from one sample sequenced in a study of T cell responses to AZD1222 COVID-19 vaccine. Clones were read by immunoSEQ multiplex PCR, and TCRdb kept only the in-frame ones, dropping some. The table has some 39,000 clones, 80% to 95% seen once. This specimen consisted of peripheral blood, obtained 28 days after the second AZD1222 dose. These receptors were obtained from an adult who received the AZD1222 COVID-19 vaccine.

The V call is TRBV11-2, the J call TRBJ1-1; D is perhaps TRBD1 (6 bases). CDR3 length: 14 amino acids. The V end lost 3 bases, the J end lost 1 base, and 9 bases lay between the germline ends. Germline lookup yields CDR1 SGHAT and CDR2 FQNNGV. The CDR3 is CASSFTGANTEAFF. The CDR3 nucleotides read TGTGCCAGCAGCTTTACGGGGGCGAACACTGAAGCTTTCTTT. Supplemented by reference TRBV11-2 and TRBJ1-1, the full variable domain reads EAGVAQSPRYKIIEKRQSVAFWCNPISGHATLYWYQQILGQGPKLLIQFQNNGVVDDSQLPKDRFSAERLKGVDSTLKIQPAKLEDSAVYLCASSFTGANTEAFFGQGTRLTVV.

Note on this clone: The sample has other DNA sequences that encode this CDR3 too. The chain is built from TRBV5-1 and TRBJ2-3; a weak D match, TRBD2 (6 bases). The CDR3 is made up of 14 amino acids. Germline CDR1 SGHRS, CDR2 YFSETQ. Trimming took 5 bases from V and 0 from J, leaving 10 bases between them. The CDR3 is CASSPGTSTDTQYF. CDR3 nucleotide sequence: TGCGCCAGCAGTCCCGGGACTAGCACAGATACGCAGTATTTT.

V is TRBV29-1 and J is TRBJ1-3, with D maybe TRBD1 (6 bases). This CDR3 is built from 14 residues. V lost 4 bases and J 4 bases, leaving 14 bases between the germline ends. Germline V gene lookup returns CDR1 SQVTM and CDR2 ANQGSEA. The DNA of the CDR3 is TGCAGCGTTGCCGGGACATTAACCGGAAACACCATATATTTT. It encodes CSVAGTLTGNTIYF.

This clone has only one observation. The chain couples TRBV2 to TRBJ1-1, with 9 positions matching TRBD1. Germline CDR1 reads SNHLY; CDR2 reads FYNNEI. Germline trimming cut 7 bases from V and 3 bases from J; bases unmatched to any gene: 6. CDR3 length: 14 residues. This CDR3 reads CASNPGTGYTEAFF. DNA for the CDR3: TGTGCCAGCAACCCCGGGACAGGGTACACTGAAGCTTTCTTT.

This sequence joins TRBV11-3 and TRBJ2-7; TRBD1 agrees at 9 bases. The CDR3 extends over 14 amino acids. V was clipped by 2 bases and J by 6 bases; unmatched bases: 5. Germline CDR1 SGHNT, CDR2 YENEEA. CDR3 region: CASSLRGTGTEQYF. CDR3 in DNA: TGTGCCAGCAGCTTAAGGGGGACAGGGACCGAGCAGTACTTC.

This chain uses TRBV5-1 with TRBJ1-1; a weak D match, TRBD1 (5 bases). This CDR3 has 16 amino acids. V lost 2 bases, J lost 0 bases, and 14 bases lay in between. Germline values: CDR1 SGHRS, CDR2 YFSETQ. Written as DNA, the CDR3 is TGCGCCAGCAGCTTAGGGGAGGGGTTCATGAACACTGAAGCTTTCTTT. Protein: CASSLGEGFMNTEAFF. The full variable domain, completed using reference TRBV5-1 and TRBJ1-1, is KAGVTQTPRYLIKTRGQQVTLSCSPISGHRSVSWYQQTPGQGLQFLFEYFSETQRNKGNFPGRFSGRQFSNSRSEMNVSTLELGDSALYLCASSLGEGFMNTEAFFGQGTRLTVV.

This clone was detected only once. The chain employs TRBV11-2 and TRBJ2-1; a weak D match, TRBD2 (6 bases). Germline assignment: CDR1 SGHAT and CDR2 FQNNGV. Trimming stripped 3 bases from V and 9 bases from J, with 15 bases between. The CDR3 consists of 14 residues. The CDR3 coding sequence is TGTGCCAGCAGCTTTACAAGGGTGGGGGGTGAGCAGTTCTTC. The encoded protein is CASSFTRVGGEQFF.

The chain recombines TRBV6-1 with TRBJ1-2; D unresolved. Per the germline V gene, CDR1 is MNHNS and CDR2 is SASEGT. CDR3 size: 12 residues. The V end lost 3 bases, the J end lost 8 bases, and 10 bases lay between the germline ends. CDR3 bases: TGTGCCAGCAGTGACCCCCCCCCGGGCTACACCTTC. Translation gives CASSDPPPGYTF.

The chain links TRBV6-5 to TRBJ2-2; weak D call: TRBD1 (5 bases). Germline V lookup: CDR1 MNHEY, CDR2 SVGAGI. V shed 0 bases and J shed 6 bases, with 8 bases lying between them. The CDR3 spans 14 residues. DNA for the CDR3: TGTGCCAGCAGTTACTCGACAGTCCCCGGGGAGCTGTTTTTT. Its translation is CASSYSTVPGELFF.

The chain joins TRBV5-1 to TRBJ2-7; 9 bases fit TRBD2. Germline CDR1 reads SGHRS; CDR2 reads YFSETQ. This CDR3 has 15 residues. The V segment lost 2 bases and the J segment 7 bases; nucleotides outside the gene matches: 10. CDR3 nucleotides: TGCGCCAGCAGCTTAACTAGCGGGCGACACCTAGAGCAGTACTTC. Translated, it gives CASSLTSGRHLEQYF.

This chain connects TRBV11-2 to TRBJ1-2; no firm D call. CDR1 SGHAT and CDR2 FQNNGV come from the germline V gene. V was cut by 1 base and J by 4 bases, with 13 bases left in between. CDR3 length: 15 amino acids. Written as DNA, the CDR3 is TGTGCCAGCAGCTTAGCTCCAGGTCAGGCCTATGGCTACACCTTC. Translated, it gives CASSLAPGQAYGYTF.

The gene calls are TRBV19 and TRBJ1-6; unclear D gene. V gave up 6 bases and J gave up 14 bases, with 20 bases separating them. CDR1 and CDR2 from the germline V gene are LNHDA and SQIVND (reference sequence). This CDR3 has 14 amino acids. Here the CDR3 reads CASRASQGPGSLHF. CDR3 nucleotides: TGTGCCAGTAGGGCCAGCCAAGGCCCTGGTTCCCTCCACTTT.

J is TRBJ1-5 and V is TRBV11-2; D possibly corresponds to TRBD1 (5 bases). This CDR3 is 15 amino acids long. Germline CDR1 SGHAT, CDR2 FQNNGV. V was cut by 5 bases and J by 7 bases, with 18 bases left in between. CDR3 amino acids: CASSGGVPGDQPQHF. The DNA of the CDR3 is TGTGCCAGCAGCGGGGGGGTGCCCGGGGACCAGCCCCAGCATTTT.